The rows below give T cell receptor beta chains drawn from one sample of a study of blood T cell repertoires in COVID-19. Clones were read by immunoSEQ multiplex PCR, and TCRdb kept only the in-frame ones, dropping some. Among some 190,000 clones listed, about 88% were seen once. What was sequenced was peripheral blood. Every receptor here comes from a woman aged 40 to 50 who had recovered from COVID-19. CDR3s include the opening cysteine and the closing phenylalanine or tryptophan. Each record gives: J gene, V gene, CDR3 length, D gene, clone size, CDR3 protein, CDR3 DNA. A D gene is named only where the DNA matches it firmly. Clone size, where shown, is once, few, many, or a class for clones that have expanded.

>TRBJ2-2|TRBV5-1|18|TRBD2|.
CASSLGLAGGSNTGELFF
TGCGCCAGCAGCTTGGGACTAGCGGGGGGATCGAACACCGGGGAGCTGTTTTTT
>TRBJ2-5|TRBV15|16|.|.
CATSRDPQVVQETQYF
TGTGCCACCAGCAGAGATCCCCAGGTGGTCCAAGAGACCCAGTACTTC
>TRBJ1-4|TRBV5-6|13|.|once
CASSLNHNEKLFF
TGTGCCAGCAGCTTGAATCATAATGAAAAACTGTTTTTT
>TRBJ1-4|TRBV7-8|15|TRBD1|.
CASSLATGGAEKLFF
TGTGCCAGCAGCTTAGCGACAGGGGGAGCTGAAAAACTGTTTTTT
>TRBJ2-5|TRBV5-1|15|TRBD1|.
CASSFTGGPKETQYF
TGCGCCAGCAGCTTTACAGGGGGGCCTAAGGAGACCCAGTACTTC
>TRBJ1-2|TRBV30|14|.|.
CAWSVGTGISGYTF
TGTGCCTGGAGTGTAGGAACAGGGATTAGTGGCTACACCTTC
>TRBJ2-7|TRBV23-1|18|.|.
CASRLNPWTATSTYEQYF
TGCGCCAGCAGACTTAACCCCTGGACAGCCACATCAACCTACGAGCAGTACTTC
>TRBJ2-1|TRBV24-1|11|.|.
CATNSNNEQFF
TGTGCCACCAACTCGAACAATGAGCAGTTCTTC
>TRBJ2-6|TRBV19|15|.|.
CASSNGAHRANVLTF
TGTGCCAGTAGTAATGGGGCGCATAGGGCCAACGTCCTGACTTTC
>TRBJ2-5|TRBV5-4|14|TRBD2|few
CASSREGLGETQYF
TGTGCCAGCAGCCGGGAGGGCCTCGGAGAGACCCAGTACTTC
>TRBJ1-6|TRBV11-2|16|.|.
CASSFGSSGLNSPLHF
TGTGCCAGCAGCTTCGGGAGCTCAGGGCTGAATTCACCCCTCCACTTT
>TRBJ2-1|TRBV6-4|16|TRBD1|.
CASSAQRTGVINEQFF
TGTGCCAGCAGTGCTCAAAGGACAGGGGTAATTAATGAGCAGTTCTTC
>TRBJ2-7|TRBV19|13|.|.
CASSMMGAWEQYF
TGTGCCAGTAGTATGATGGGGGCGTGGGAGCAGTACTTC
>TRBJ2-1|TRBV18|17|.|.
CASSPGRGHSSYNEQFF
TGTGCCAGCTCACCAGGTCGAGGACACAGCTCCTACAATGAGCAGTTCTTC
>TRBJ2-7|TRBV28|15|TRBD2|.
CASSTGLAGVNEQYF
TGTGCCAGCAGTACGGGACTAGCGGGAGTCAACGAGCAGTACTTC
>TRBJ2-3|TRBV29-1|16|TRBD2|.
CSATGLAGGPVDTQYF
TGCAGCGCTACGGGACTAGCGGGAGGGCCAGTAGATACGCAGTATTTT
>TRBJ2-3|TRBV24-1|17|TRBD2|once
CATSDFRFGRATDTQYF
TGTGCCACCAGTGATTTTAGGTTCGGGAGGGCCACAGATACGCAGTATTTT
>TRBJ2-7|TRBV5-6|16|.|.
CASSPMTFRSSYEQYF
TGTGCCAGCAGCCCGATGACTTTCCGGAGCTCCTACGAGCAGTACTTC
>TRBJ1-2|TRBV4-2|14|TRBD1|.
CASSQETGVGGYTF
TGTGCCAGCAGCCAAGAGACAGGGGTAGGTGGCTACACCTTC
>TRBJ2-7|TRBV11-1|15|TRBD1|.
CASSPDRGLSYEQYF
TGTGCCAGCAGCCCGGACAGGGGGCTCTCCTACGAGCAGTACTTC
>TRBJ2-2|TRBV19|16|TRBD1|.
CASSLRGNVDVGELFF
TGTGCCAGTAGTCTCAGGGGGAATGTGGATGTGGGGGAGCTGTTTTTT
>TRBJ2-4|TRBV27|13|TRBD1|.
CASASTGENIQYF
TGTGCCAGCGCGTCGACAGGGGAGAACATTCAGTACTTC
>TRBJ2-7|TRBV5-5|15|TRBD1|.
CASSDEGTGVYEQYF
TGTGCCAGCAGCGACGAGGGGACAGGGGTCTACGAGCAGTACTTC
>TRBJ2-2|TRBV12-3/TRBV12-4|12|.|.
CASSFSGGWLFF
TGTGCCAGCAGTTTCTCCGGGGGTTGGCTGTTTTTT
>TRBJ2-5|TRBV12-3/TRBV12-4|13|TRBD2|.
CASSSGGQETQYF
TGTGCCAGCAGCTCGGGGGGCCAAGAGACCCAGTACTTC
>TRBJ2-7|TRBV3-1/TRBV3-2|13|TRBD1|once
CASSPQGKNEQYF
TGTGCCAGCAGCCCACAGGGGAAGAACGAGCAGTACTTC
>TRBJ2-1|TRBV3-1/TRBV3-2|14|.|.
CASSQAVASDEQFF
TGTGCCAGCAGCCAAGCCGTCGCGTCGGATGAGCAGTTCTTC
>TRBJ2-1|TRBV4-2|16|TRBD2|.
CASSQGLAGSYNEQFF
TGTGCCAGCAGCCAGGGACTAGCGGGTTCCTACAATGAGCAGTTCTTC
>TRBJ1-4|TRBV3-1/TRBV3-2|15|TRBD1|.
CASSYRQGSNEKLFF
TGTGCCAGCAGCTATCGACAGGGATCGAATGAAAAACTGTTTTTT
>TRBJ2-7|TRBV19|14|.|.
CASSIGPGGAEQYF
TGTGCCAGTAGTATAGGCCCGGGCGGGGCCGAGCAGTACTTC
>TRBJ1-1|TRBV6-2/TRBV6-3|15|TRBD1|.
CASSTGQGGDTEAFF
TGTGCCAGCAGTACCGGACAGGGGGGGGACACTGAAGCTTTCTTT
>TRBJ2-4|TRBV3-1/TRBV3-2|15|.|.
CASSQSNIAKNIQYF
TGTGCCAGCAGCCAAAGTAACATAGCCAAAAACATTCAGTACTTC
>TRBJ1-1|TRBV6-5|13|.|.
CASTGSFVAEAFF
TGTGCCAGTACGGGGTCCTTCGTCGCTGAAGCTTTCTTT
>TRBJ1-2|TRBV6-1|17|TRBD1|.
CASSVRDRGGRGDGYTF
TGTGCCAGCAGTGTCCGGGACAGGGGAGGGCGTGGAGATGGCTACACCTTC
>TRBJ1-1|TRBV13|13|.|.
CASSFSEDTEAFF
TGTGCCAGCAGCTTCTCCGAGGACACTGAAGCTTTCTTT
>TRBJ2-2|TRBV5-1|17|TRBD1|.
CASSGQTGKVGTGELFF
TGCGCCAGCAGCGGTCAGACAGGGAAAGTCGGCACCGGGGAGCTGTTTTTT
>TRBJ1-2|TRBV5-5|13|.|once
CASTLGLNYGYTF
TGTGCCAGCACCTTGGGGCTCAACTATGGCTACACCTTC
>TRBJ2-6|TRBV5-1|15|.|.
CASSSSGSGANVLTF
TGCGCCAGCAGCTCTTCGGGCTCTGGGGCCAACGTCCTGACTTTC
>TRBJ2-1|TRBV3-1/TRBV3-2|18|.|.
CASSQDRSRRISYNEQFF
TGTGCCAGCAGCCAAGATCGAAGTAGGAGGATCTCCTACAATGAGCAGTTCTTC
>TRBJ1-1|TRBV7-9|14|.|.
CASSPYIRKLEAFF
TGTGCCAGCAGCCCGTATATACGAAAACTAGAAGCTTTCTTT
>TRBJ2-1|TRBV5-1|16|TRBD1|.
CASSLFPGQGNNEQFF
TGCGCCAGCAGCTTGTTTCCGGGACAGGGCAACAATGAGCAGTTCTTC
>TRBJ2-3|TRBV14|16|TRBD2|once
CASSPPWAGVQDTQYF
TGTGCCAGCAGCCCCCCGTGGGCGGGAGTTCAAGATACGCAGTATTTT
>TRBJ2-5|TRBV9|16|.|.
CASSARAGQPQETQYF
TGTGCCAGCAGCGCTAGAGCCGGACAGCCCCAAGAGACCCAGTACTTC
>TRBJ1-1|TRBV7-9|13|.|.
CASSAGANTEAFF
TGTGCCAGCAGCGCGGGAGCGAACACTGAAGCTTTCTTT
>TRBJ2-3|TRBV19|18|TRBD2|.
CASSIFPGLAGSTDTQYF
TGTGCCAGTAGTATATTCCCCGGACTAGCGGGGAGCACAGATACGCAGTATTTT
>TRBJ1-1|TRBV4-1|18|.|.
CASSQALKDILRNTEAFF
TGCGCCAGCAGCCAAGCCCTCAAAGATATTCTAAGGAACACTGAAGCTTTCTTT
>TRBJ2-1|TRBV27|17|TRBD1|.
CASSLGSGGLSYNEQFF
TGTGCCAGCAGTTTGGGGTCAGGGGGTCTCTCCTACAATGAGCAGTTCTTC